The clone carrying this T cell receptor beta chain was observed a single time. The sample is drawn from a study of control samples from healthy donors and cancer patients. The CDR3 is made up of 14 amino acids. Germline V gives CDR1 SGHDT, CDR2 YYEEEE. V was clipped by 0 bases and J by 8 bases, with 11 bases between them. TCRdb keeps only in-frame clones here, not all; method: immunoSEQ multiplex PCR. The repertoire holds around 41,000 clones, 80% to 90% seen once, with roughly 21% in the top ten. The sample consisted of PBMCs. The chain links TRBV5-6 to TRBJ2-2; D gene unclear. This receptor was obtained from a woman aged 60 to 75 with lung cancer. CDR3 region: CASSLVGNLGELFF. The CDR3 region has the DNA TGTGCCAGCAGCTTGGTCGGTAACCTAGGGGAGCTGTTTTTT.